This T cell receptor (beta chain) was captured by sequencing in a study of T cell responses to AZD1222 COVID-19 vaccine. Measured with immunoSEQ multiplex PCR; TCRdb has only the in-frame clones, and not every one. This table has 130,000 to 150,000 clones, 85% to 90% appearing once. V shed 6 bases and J shed 2 bases, with 22 bases lying between them. CDR3 size: 17 residues. The germline V gene encodes CDR1 KGHSH and CDR2 LQKENI. Worth noting for this clone: As yet, its antigen is unknown.

Study-wide points: Reports say nearly half of spike-specific TCRs go after unmutated variant regions. Females made up more of the donors, who were largely white British, and clonal diversity may have come out too low.

The specimen was peripheral blood, collected on day 0 of AZD1222 vaccination. J is TRBJ1-1 and V is TRBV18; D is unresolved. This sequence was found in an adult in good health. DNA of the CDR3: TGTGCCAGCTCTCTCCTCTCTCGTACGGATTTAAACACTGAAGCTTTCTTT. Amino acids: CASSLLSRTDLNTEAFF.